This T cell receptor beta chain stems from a study of blood T cell repertoires in COVID-19. Study context: The cDNA or gDNA used as material had been derived from T cells, B-cell-depleted T cells, or PBMCs.

Generated by immunoSEQ multiplex PCR, the TCRdb table keeps only in-frame clones and is missing some. The table records fewer than 200,000 clones, about 78% of them present only once. Each recovered donor of Cohort 3 presented with two negative PCRs, clearance, or symptom resolution. CDR1 is MDHEN and CDR2 is SYDVKM in the germline V gene. CDR3 length: 14 residues. The V segment lost 5 bases and the J segment 4 bases; nucleotides outside the gene matches: 6. Sample: PBMCs or T cells enriched from blood (not recorded which). V and J are TRBV28 and TRBJ2-5; 8 bases fit TRBD1. This sequence originates from a woman between 45 and 60 years old who had recovered from COVID-19. Here the CDR3 reads CASSESGGAETQYF. The CDR3 coding sequence is TGTGCCAGCAGTGAATCAGGGGGCGCAGAGACCCAGTACTTC.